These 23 T cell receptor beta chains share one sample of origin, sequenced in a study of shared clonotypes between healthy human individuals. CD45RO-negative, CCR7-positively selected cells formed the naive CD8 fraction, excluding terminally differentiated effector memory CD45RA+ cells. Some clones are missing from TCRdb's copy, which holds only in-frame ones; the method was immunoSEQ multiplex PCR. The sample records approximately 2,000,000 clones, approximately 92% being singletons. Source material: naive CD8+ T cells from PBMCs. The receptors come from a man younger than 35 in good health. Some clones in this sample may be carry-over from other donors' samples.

The genes are TRBV27 and TRBJ2-6; D perhaps matches TRBD1 (5 bases). Germline lookup yields CDR1 MNHEY and CDR2 SMNVEV (reference sequence). This CDR3 is built from 14 residues. V lost 6 bases to trimming and J lost 0 bases, with 6 bases between them. CDR3 DNA: TGTGCCAGCAGACAGGTCTCTGGGGCCAACGTCCTGACTTTC. Its translation is CASRQVSGANVLTF.

The chain combines TRBV4-1 with TRBJ1-1; D unresolved. Per the germline V gene, CDR1 is MGHRA and CDR2 is YSYEKL. This CDR3 is 15 amino acids long. Trimming removed 1 base from V and 1 base from J, with 10 bases in between. DNA for the CDR3: TGCGCCAGCAGCCAAGTACCTTGGGGGAACACTGAAGCTTTCTTT. Protein: CASSQVPWGNTEAFF.

In this sample, this clone turned up once. This chain joins TRBV7-9 and TRBJ2-3; 9 bases are a match to TRBD2. Germline V gene lookup returns CDR1 SEHNR and CDR2 FQNEAQ (reference sequence). J lost 2 bases, V lost 5 bases, and 17 bases had no gene match. CDR3 length equals 19 residues. CDR3 sequence (DNA): TGTGCCAGCAGCCTCACCCTAGCGGGGAAGGGGGAATACACAGATACGCAGTATTTT. This gives the protein CASSLTLAGKGEYTDTQYF.

The J gene is TRBJ2-1, the V gene TRBV6-5; D gene ambiguous. CDR3 length equals 14 residues. Trimming cost V 6 bases and J 3 bases, with 12 bases left between them. Germline CDR1 and CDR2: MNHEY and SVGAGI. The CDR3 DNA is TGTGCCAGCAGAGGCAAGCCCTTCTACAATGAGCAGTTCTTC. It yields the protein CASRGKPFYNEQFF.

The chain has TRBV19 and TRBJ2-5; perhaps D is TRBD1 or TRBD2 (5 bases each). This CDR3 has 13 amino acids. Trimming left V 6 bases short and J 2 bases short, with 10 bases between. The germline CDR1 and CDR2 sequences are LNHDA and SQIVND (reference sequence). CDR3 in DNA: TGTGCCAGTAGCCCGGGACCGCAAGAGACCCAGTACTTC. Its protein product is CASSPGPQETQYF.

The V and J genes are TRBV9 and TRBJ1-5; D uncertain. The germline V and J ends were trimmed by 3 bases and 4 bases, with 14 bases remaining between them. This CDR3 region has 15 residues. The germline V gene encodes CDR1 SGDLS and CDR2 YYNGEE. The CDR3 region has the DNA TGTGCCAGCAGCGCCTCGGATGCGCCTAATCAGCCCCAGCATTTT. This translates into CASSASDAPNQPQHF.

The rearrangement joins TRBV19 to TRBJ1-2; D remains ambiguous. Looked up from germline, CDR1 is LNHDA and CDR2 is SQIVND (reference sequence). This CDR3 has 12 residues. The V end was cut by 7 bases, the J end by 4 bases, with 10 bases between. The CDR3 sequence: CASKGRTYGYTF. The CDR3 bases are TGTGCCAGTAAGGGCCGCACCTATGGCTACACCTTC.

The V and J genes are TRBV18 and TRBJ2-7; 7 bases fit TRBD1. The germline V gene has CDR1 KGHSH and CDR2 LQKENI. The CDR3 sequence is 17 residues long. V was clipped by 1 base and J by 4 bases; unmatched bases: 13. This CDR3 is CASSPHGTALPLYEQYF. CDR3 DNA: TGTGCCAGCTCACCACACGGGACAGCCCTACCCCTATACGAGCAGTACTTC. Variable domain in full (rest from reference TRBV18 and TRBJ2-7): NAGVMQNPRHLVRRRGQEARLRCSPMKGHSHVYWYRQLPEEGLKFMVYLQKENIIDESGMPKERFSAEFPKEGPSILRIQQVVRGDSAAYFCASSPHGTALPLYEQYFGPGTRLTVT.

Worth noting for this clone: Within the sample, other DNA sequences also encode this same CDR3. V and J are TRBV27 and TRBJ2-7; perhaps TRBD1 as D (5 bases). Trimming took 3 bases from V and 3 from J, leaving 9 bases between them. Germline lookup yields CDR1 MNHEY and CDR2 SMNVEV (reference sequence). The CDR3 loop spans 13 amino acids. CDR3 DNA: TGTGCCAGCAGTTTCCAGGGAAGCTACGAGCAGTACTTC. The encoded protein is CASSFQGSYEQYF.

This chain connects TRBV6-5 to TRBJ1-1; D may be TRBD1 (5 bases). The CDR3 has 14 residues. Germline V gene lookup returns CDR1 MNHEY and CDR2 SVGAGI. Trimming stripped 6 bases from V and 0 bases from J, with 11 bases between. CDR3 in DNA: TGTGCCAGCAGACAAGACAGCATGAACACTGAAGCTTTCTTT. Translating gives CASRQDSMNTEAFF.

The chain carries TRBV28 and TRBJ2-1, with 11 bases aligning to TRBD1. Germline V gives CDR1 MDHEN, CDR2 SYDVKM. V lost 3 bases and J lost 7; bases outside the gene matches: 5. The CDR3 contains 15 residues. CDR3 in amino acids: CASSLDRGHLNEQFF. The CDR3 nucleotides are TGTGCCAGCAGTTTGGACAGGGGGCATTTGAATGAGCAGTTCTTC.

This clone came up once. CDR3 sequence: CASTPETQYF. The CDR3 DNA is TGTGCCAGCACCCCAGAGACCCAGTACTTC. This chain links TRBV7-9 with TRBJ2-5; unclear D gene. CDR1 SEHNR and CDR2 FQNEAQ come from the germline V gene (reference sequence). The CDR3 contains 10 residues. Trimming stripped 7 bases from V and 4 bases from J, with 4 bases between.

The V gene is TRBV9, the J gene TRBJ2-3; D gene ambiguous. Per germline, CDR1 SGDLS and CDR2 YYNGEE. The V end was cut by 4 bases, the J end by 3 bases, with 21 bases between. The CDR3 contains 17 residues. The CDR3 sequence: CASSPSLSRARTDTQYF. The CDR3 bases are TGTGCCAGCAGCCCAAGCCTGAGTAGGGCGAGGACAGATACGCAGTATTTT.

The chain recombines TRBV7-2 with TRBJ2-1, with D possibly matching TRBD2 (6 bases). V lost 2 bases, J lost 9 bases, and 17 bases lay in between. Germline V CDR1 and CDR2: SGHTA, FQGNSA. The CDR3 has 15 amino acids. The CDR3 region is CASSLTPPEEGEQFF. The CDR3 DNA is TGTGCCAGCAGCTTAACTCCCCCGGAGGAGGGTGAGCAGTTCTTC.

This rearrangement joins TRBV2 to TRBJ2-7; tentative D call: TRBD1 (6 bases). V lost 3 bases, J lost 5 bases, and 26 bases lay in between. CDR3 length: 18 amino acids. Looked up from germline, CDR1 is SNHLY and CDR2 is FYNNEI. CDR3 sequence: CASSDWDNQSGSRNEQYF. The CDR3, as DNA: TGTGCCAGCAGTGATTGGGACAATCAGTCGGGGAGTAGGAACGAGCAGTACTTC.

The genes are TRBV7-9 and TRBJ2-5, with 8 bases aligning to TRBD2. The trim removed 5 bases at V and 5 bases at J, leaving 10 bases unmatched. The germline gives CDR1 SEHNR, CDR2 FQNEAQ (reference sequence). The CDR3 is 15 amino acids. The CDR3, as DNA: TGTGCCAGCAGCCCGGGAACGGCGGGAGGCGAGACCCAGTACTTC. The encoded protein is CASSPGTAGGETQYF.

This clone came up once. The CDR3 DNA reads TGTGCCAGCAGATTCGATTTCGGGGGGCCCGGCGGGGAGCTGTTTTTT. This encodes CASRFDFGGPGGELFF. This rearrangement joins TRBV13 to TRBJ2-2; D is possibly TRBD2 (7 bases). V lost 6 bases to trimming and J lost 7 bases, with 21 bases between them. Germline assignment: CDR1 PRHDT and CDR2 FYEKMQ (reference sequence). The CDR3 consists of 16 residues.

The V call is TRBV9, the J call TRBJ2-1, with D uncertain. Germline CDR1 is SGDLS and CDR2 is YYNGEE. This CDR3 is built from 14 residues. With 3 bases removed from V and 7 bases from J, the gap between germline ends came to 14 bases. This CDR3 is CASSAPPAENEQFF. The DNA for the CDR3 is TGTGCCAGCAGCGCTCCCCCTGCAGAGAATGAGCAGTTCTTC.

The rearrangement uses TRBV9 and TRBJ1-4; D gene unclear. V dropped 0 bases and J dropped 5 bases, with 11 bases sitting between them. The germline V gene encodes CDR1 SGDLS and CDR2 YYNGEE. This CDR3 comprises 15 residues. The CDR3, as DNA: TGTGCCAGCAGCGTAGGTGCGGAAAGCAATGAAAAACTGTTTTTT. It codes for CASSVGAESNEKLFF.

This chain links TRBV7-6 with TRBJ2-2; 7 bases line up with TRBD2. V shed 4 bases and J 6 bases; nucleotides not matched to a gene: 2. There are 13 residues in the CDR3. Germline loops: CDR1 SGHVS, CDR2 FNYEAQ. The CDR3 loop reads CASSSSGAGELFF. The CDR3 region has the DNA TGTGCCAGCAGCTCAAGCGGGGCCGGGGAGCTGTTTTTT.

Comments on this clone: Within the sample, other DNA sequences also encode this same CDR3. V is TRBV7-9 and J is TRBJ2-1, with no clear D. Germline V gives CDR1 SEHNR, CDR2 FQNEAQ (reference sequence). There are 14 residues in the CDR3. The ends were cut back, 1 base at V and 4 bases at J, with 8 bases in the middle. For the CDR3, the DNA is TGTGCCAGCAGCTTAGGGTGGGCTTACAATGAGCAGTTCTTC. Amino acids: CASSLGWAYNEQFF.

This CDR3 is CASSYNYPGELFF. CDR3 sequence (DNA): TGTGCCAGCAGTTATAATTACCCCGGGGAGCTGTTTTTT. The gene calls are TRBV6-5 and TRBJ2-2, with unresolved D. The CDR3 covers 13 residues. Germline lookup yields CDR1 MNHEY and CDR2 SVGAGI. V lost 3 bases, J lost 6 bases, and 8 bases lay in between.

CDR3 residues: CASSQLGSSYNEQFF. The CDR3 DNA sequence: TGTGCCAGCAGCCAACTAGGAAGCTCCTACAATGAGCAGTTCTTC. The chain uses TRBV27 and TRBJ2-1; D may be TRBD2 (5 bases). The CDR3 is 15 amino acids. Trimming shortened V by 6 bases and J by 0 bases, and 12 bases separated the two germline ends. CDR1 MNHEY and CDR2 SMNVEV come from the germline V gene (reference sequence).